The 5 T cell receptor beta chains reported below all come from one sample, sequenced in a study of blood T cell repertoires in COVID-19 (dated by TCRdb to about 2020). Receptor libraries were prepared by the immunoSEQ multiplex PCR assay. TCRdb took this table from immuneACCESS and kept in-frame rearrangements with V and J called. Such tables lack part of the clones; where checked against another copy, unresolved V genes explain under half of the gap, and the rest is unexplained. A total of roughly 200,000 clones appear in this sample, about 88% of them only once. Together, the top ten hold approximately 2.1% of the sample. The sequencing sample was made of PBMCs or T cells enriched from blood (not recorded which). These receptors originate from a middle-aged woman with acute COVID-19.

The table lists this clone with a count of one. The CDR3: CASSLSDREIRNYGYTF. The CDR3 nucleotides read TGTGCCAGCAGCTTGAGTGACAGAGAAATTAGGAACTATGGCTACACCTTC. This rearrangement joins TRBV13 to TRBJ1-2; tentatively, D is TRBD1 (5 bases). Germline CDR1 and CDR2: PRHDT and FYEKMQ (reference sequence). This CDR3 comprises 17 residues. Trimming took off 3 bases at V and 2 bases at J, with 19 bases between the two ends.

The V call is TRBV7-8, the J call TRBJ2-7; 10 positions agree with TRBD1. This CDR3 is 15 amino acids long. The V gene's germline CDR1 is SGHVS and CDR2 FQNEAQ. V lost 8 bases to trimming and J lost 2 bases; unmatched junction nucleotides: 9. CDR3 nucleotides: TGTGCCAGCGGTGAAGGGGGGACAGGGGCCTACGAGCAGTACTTC. It translates to CASGEGGTGAYEQYF.

The gene calls are TRBV6-2 or TRBV6-3 and TRBJ1-2, with D uncertain. Per the germline V gene, CDR1 is MNHEY and CDR2 is SVGEGT. Trimming removed 7 bases from V and 6 bases from J, with 33 bases in between. The CDR3 spans 19 residues. CDR3 sequence reads: CASIPDGGSPGRRRDGYTF. CDR3 nucleotides: TGTGCCAGCATCCCCGATGGTGGCAGCCCGGGAAGGAGGAGAGATGGCTACACCTTC.

The CDR3 here is CASSSPGQYYEQYF. The DNA of the CDR3 is TGTGCCAGCAGCTCTCCGGGACAGTATTACGAGCAGTACTTC. The V call is TRBV7-9, the J call TRBJ2-7, with 7 bases aligning to TRBD1. Unmatched junction bases numbered 7, after V lost 4 bases and J lost 4 bases. Germline values: CDR1 SEHNR, CDR2 FQNEAQ (reference sequence). The CDR3 length is 14 residues.

The V gene is TRBV29-1, the J gene TRBJ2-6; 8 bases are shared with TRBD2. CDR3 length equals 20 residues. Germline assignment: CDR1 SQVTM and CDR2 ANQGSEA. Germline trimming cut 0 bases from V and 1 base from J; bases unmatched to any gene: 14. The CDR3 region has the DNA TGCAGCGTTGAAGAGGATGCAGCGGGAGTTAGAACTTCTGGGGCCAACGTCCTGACTTTC. Translating gives CSVEEDAAGVRTSGANVLTF.